These T cell receptor beta chains were read from a single sample in a study of blood T cells in healthy people across ages. TCRdb reprocessed the 5' RACE reads via MiXCR and lists one record per CDR3 protein. The sample holds about 630,000 distinct CDR3 sequences, roughly 21% seen once. The source material was blood. The receptors were sampled from a man aged 65-85 years in good health. Both conserved end residues are part of each CDR3. D genes are given only for firm matches. Clone size, where shown, is once, few, many, or a class for clones that have expanded.

>-|TRBJ1-3|TRBV3-1|TRBD1
CASSQVQGAPGNTIYF
TGTGCCAGCAGCCAAGTACAGGGGGCGCCTGGAAACACCATATATTTT
>-|TRBJ2-5|TRBV6-2/TRBV6-3|-
CASNLGTDVKTQYF
TGTGCCAGCAACTTAGGGACGGACGTAAAGACCCAGTACTTC
>-|TRBJ2-1|TRBV5-1|TRBD2
CASSTPGLAGDDEQFF
TGCGCCAGCAGCACTCCGGGACTAGCGGGAGACGATGAGCAGTTCTTC
>-|TRBJ1-2|TRBV7-3|TRBD1
CAGSPGTGQVYGYTF
TGTGCCGGCAGCCCTGGGACAGGGCAAGTCTATGGCTACACCTTC
>few|TRBJ2-7|TRBV7-2|-
CASSLAFARYEQYF
TGTGCCAGCAGTTTAGCATTCGCACGCTACGAGCAGTACTTC
>few|TRBJ2-7|TRBV20-1|TRBD2
CSATTSGRGYEQYF
TGCAGTGCTACGACTAGCGGGAGGGGGTACGAGCAGTACTTC
>-|TRBJ1-4|TRBV7-9|-
CASSLTETVATNEKLFF
TGTGCCAGCAGCTTGACAGAAACAGTTGCAACTAATGAAAAACTGTTTTTT
>few|TRBJ2-2|TRBV5-6|-
CASSLSPTGELFF
TGTGCCAGCAGCTTATCCCCCACCGGGGAGCTGTTTTTT
>many|TRBJ2-1|TRBV4-1|-
CASSQGALRSYNEQFF
TGCGCCAGCAGCCAAGGTGCGTTGCGTTCCTACAATGAGCAGTTCTTC
>few|TRBJ2-3|TRBV5-1|TRBD2
CASAPAGGLDTQYF
TGCGCCAGCGCGCCAGCGGGAGGGTTGGATACGCAGTATTTT
>few|TRBJ2-5|TRBV5-5|TRBD2
CASSTVAGVETQYF
TGTGCCAGCAGCACCGTAGCGGGAGTAGAGACCCAGTACTTC
>few|TRBJ1-1|TRBV7-9|-
CASSLEEWTEAFF
TGTGCCAGCAGCTTAGAGGAGTGGACTGAAGCTTTCTTT
>few|TRBJ2-1|TRBV7-8|TRBD1
CASSLGQGRNNEQFF
TGTGCCAGCAGCTTAGGACAGGGGAGGAACAATGAGCAGTTCTTC
>-|TRBJ1-4|TRBV20-1|TRBD1
CSAEEGADEKLFF
TGCAGTGCTGAGGAGGGGGCAGATGAAAAACTGTTTTTT
>-|TRBJ1-2|TRBV11-2|TRBD1
CASSLDRTGTYGYTF
TGTGCCAGCAGCTTAGATAGGACAGGGACCTATGGCTACACCTTC
>-|TRBJ2-5|TRBV28|-
CASSLSRGMKTQYF
TGTGCCAGCAGTTTATCTAGGGGCATGAAGACCCAGTACTTC
>-|TRBJ2-5|TRBV2|TRBD1
CASRGQGALQETQYF
TGTGCCAGCAGGGGGCAGGGGGCGCTTCAAGAGACCCAGTACTTC
>-|TRBJ2-5|TRBV20-1|-
CSTSEGGETQYF
TGCAGTACCTCGGAGGGAGGAGAGACCCAGTACTTC
>-|TRBJ2-5|TRBV29-1|TRBD2
CSAQGHLREGETQYF
TGCAGCGCCCAGGGCCATTTGCGGGAGGGCGAGACCCAGTACTTC
>-|TRBJ1-3|TRBV11-2|TRBD1
CASSVDRGTYSGNTIYF
TGTGCCAGCAGCGTGGACAGGGGGACTTACTCTGGAAACACCATATATTTT
>-|TRBJ2-5|TRBV5-1|-
CASSRRGLQETQYF
TGCGCCAGCAGCCGGCGGGGCCTTCAAGAGACCCAGTACTTC
>-|TRBJ2-7|TRBV20-1|TRBD2
CSATWASGTGEQYF
TGCAGTGCCACTTGGGCTAGCGGGACGGGCGAGCAGTACTTC
>-|TRBJ2-3|TRBV6-1|-
CASSLGRITDTQYF
TGTGCCAGCAGCTTGGGGAGGATCACAGATACGCAGTATTTT
>few|TRBJ2-2|TRBV7-9|-
CASSLVTTYANTGELFF
TGTGCCAGCAGCTTAGTTACGACCTACGCGAACACCGGGGAGCTGTTTTTT
>few|TRBJ2-2|TRBV7-9|TRBD2
CASSPGSASGPKGTGELFF
TGTGCCAGCAGCCCAGGCTCAGCTAGCGGACCTAAGGGGACCGGGGAGCTGTTTTTT
>many|TRBJ1-4|TRBV4-1|-
CASSQDGRGELFF
TGCGCCAGCAGCCAAGATGGTCGGGGGGAACTGTTTTTT
>few|TRBJ2-3|TRBV6-1|-
CASSERESTDTQYF
TGTGCCAGCAGTGAAAGGGAATCCACAGATACGCAGTATTTT
>-|TRBJ2-1|TRBV20-1|TRBD2
CSARGRREGLRNEQFF
TGCAGTGCTAGAGGGAGGCGGGAGGGTCTAAGGAATGAGCAGTTCTTC
>-|TRBJ2-5|TRBV6-1|-
CASIREGVLGDQYF
TGTGCCAGCATACGAGAGGGTGTTTTGGGTGACCAGTACTTC
>-|TRBJ2-7|TRBV6-2/TRBV6-3|TRBD2
CASRKLAGGSYEQYF
TGTGCCAGCAGAAAACTAGCGGGAGGGTCCTACGAGCAGTACTTC
>-|TRBJ2-7|TRBV10-3|-
CAISGPGAVEQYF
TGTGCCATCAGTGGCCCGGGGGCCGTTGAGCAGTACTTC
>few|TRBJ2-7|TRBV28|TRBD2
CASSLWGGRASTYEQYF
TGTGCCAGCAGTTTATGGGGCGGGAGGGCTTCGACCTACGAGCAGTACTTC
>-|TRBJ2-5|TRBV4-3|-
CASSQEGRDSETQYF
TGCGCCAGCAGCCAAGAAGGGCGGGATAGCGAGACCCAGTACTTC
>-|TRBJ2-7|TRBV7-9|TRBD1
CASSPRTGGLFLQYF
TGTGCCAGCAGCCCCCGGACAGGGGGCCTCTTTTTACAGTACTTC
>few|TRBJ2-1|TRBV5-1|TRBD2
CASSFRLAVNNEQFF
TGCGCCAGCAGCTTTCGGCTAGCGGTTAACAATGAGCAGTTCTTC
>-|TRBJ2-2|TRBV20-1|TRBD2
CSAGTSGPLTGELFF
TGCAGTGCTGGGACTAGCGGGCCCCTTACCGGGGAGCTGTTTTTT
>-|TRBJ1-5|TRBV4-3|TRBD1
CASSQDSGQADQPQHF
TGCGCCAGCAGCCAAGATAGTGGACAGGCAGATCAGCCCCAGCATTTT
>-|TRBJ2-1|TRBV29-1|-
CSSKGRAYNEQFF
TGCAGCTCCAAAGGCAGGGCCTACAATGAGCAGTTCTTC
>few|TRBJ2-7|TRBV12-3/TRBV12-4|-
CASTFTAGVYEQYF
TGTGCCAGCACCTTTACGGCAGGAGTATACGAGCAGTACTTC
>few|TRBJ1-1|TRBV3-1|TRBD1
CASSQHRGLGDTEAFF
TGTGCCAGCAGCCAACACAGGGGGCTCGGTGACACTGAAGCTTTCTTT
>few|TRBJ1-1|TRBV6-1|-
CASNVNTEAFF
TGTGCCAGCAACGTGAACACTGAAGCTTTCTTT
>-|TRBJ2-7|TRBV15|TRBD1
CATSRDRYSYEQYF
TGTGCCACCAGCAGGGACAGGTACTCCTACGAGCAGTACTTC
>once|TRBJ2-7|TRBV7-8|-
CASSLASRRDEQYF
TGTGCCAGCAGCTTAGCTAGTCGGAGAGACGAGCAGTACTTC
>few|TRBJ2-1|TRBV5-1|TRBD2
CASSTGGLENNEQFF
TGCGCCAGCAGCACTGGGGGACTAGAGAACAATGAGCAGTTCTTC
>-|TRBJ2-1|TRBV11-2|-
CASSPIVRGWRNEQFF
TGTGCCAGCAGCCCAATTGTGAGGGGGTGGCGCAATGAGCAGTTCTTC
>-|TRBJ2-3|TRBV6-5|-
CASTQGIYTDTQYF
TGTGCCAGCACCCAAGGGATTTACACAGATACGCAGTATTTT
>many|TRBJ2-5|TRBV20-1|-
CSASSGTLQETQYF
TGCAGTGCTAGTTCGGGCACTCTCCAAGAGACCCAGTACTTC
>few|TRBJ2-1|TRBV6-2/TRBV6-3|-
CASSTDMPLDLEQFF
TGTGCCAGCAGTACCGACATGCCTCTGGATCTTGAGCAGTTCTTC
>-|TRBJ2-5|TRBV21-1|-
CASSKETVETQYF
TGTGCCAGCAGCAAAGAAACCGTAGAGACCCAGTACTTC
>-|TRBJ2-7|TRBV6-2/TRBV6-3|-
CASKRTREEQYF
TGTGCCAGCAAGAGGACGAGGGAAGAGCAGTACTTC
>-|TRBJ2-1|TRBV27|-
CASSPQRLSYNEQFF
TGTGCCAGCAGCCCGCAGAGATTATCCTACAATGAGCAGTTCTTC